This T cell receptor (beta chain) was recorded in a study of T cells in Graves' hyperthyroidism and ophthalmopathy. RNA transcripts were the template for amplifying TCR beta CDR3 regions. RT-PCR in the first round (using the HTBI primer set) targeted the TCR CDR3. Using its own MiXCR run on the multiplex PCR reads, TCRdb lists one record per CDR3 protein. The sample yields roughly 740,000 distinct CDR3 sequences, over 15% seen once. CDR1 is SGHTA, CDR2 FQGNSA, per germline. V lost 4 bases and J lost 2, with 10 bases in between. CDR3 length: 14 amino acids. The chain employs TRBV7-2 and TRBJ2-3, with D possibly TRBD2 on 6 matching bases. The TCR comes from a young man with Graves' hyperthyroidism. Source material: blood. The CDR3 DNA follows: TGTGCCAGCAGCTCATGGACTAACACAGATACGCAGTATTTT. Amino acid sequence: CASSSWTNTDTQYF. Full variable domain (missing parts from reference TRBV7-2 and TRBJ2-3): GAGVSQSPSNKVTEKGKDVELRCDPISGHTALYWYRQSLGQGLEFLIYFQGNSAPDKSGLPSDRFSAERTGGSVSTLTIQRTQQEDSAVYLCASSSWTNTDTQYFGPGTRLTVL.